The 2 T cell receptor beta chains below all came from one sample that was sequenced in a study of control samples from healthy donors and cancer patients. Clones were sequenced by immunoSEQ multiplex PCR, and TCRdb holds only the in-frame ones, with some missing. The data hold approximately 79,000 clones, with 89% observed a single time. The source material was blood. These TCRs come from a man over 45 in good health.

V usage is TRBV10-2 and J usage is TRBJ2-3, with D tentatively TRBD1 (5 bases). Looked up from germline, CDR1 is WSHSY and CDR2 is SAAADI. The CDR3 length is 15 residues. V was trimmed by 0 bases and J by 4 bases, leaving 11 bases between them. The CDR3 bases are TGCGCCAGCAGTGAGTCGGCCCAGGGTGCAGATACGCAGTATTTT. Translation: CASSESAQGADTQYF.

The table lists this clone with a count of one. The V and J genes are TRBV5-1 and TRBJ2-5, with TRBD2 matching 8 bases. Germline CDR1 SGHRS, CDR2 YFSETQ. J gave up 1 base and V 4 bases, and 9 bases lay outside the gene matches. The CDR3 runs 16 residues. The CDR3 is CASSPTGSGAQETQYF. In DNA, the CDR3 is TGCGCCAGCAGCCCCACGGGTAGCGGGGCCCAAGAGACCCAGTACTTC. Combining the CDR3 with reference TRBV5-1 and TRBJ2-5 gives the whole variable domain KAGVTQTPRYLIKTRGQQVTLSCSPISGHRSVSWYQQTPGQGLQFLFEYFSETQRNKGNFPGRFSGRQFSNSRSEMNVSTLELGDSALYLCASSPTGSGAQETQYFGPGTRLLVL.